The entry that follows covers one TCR beta chain sequence. The data stem from a study of blood T cell repertoires in COVID-19. Background on the study: The origin of the acute and convalescent COVID-19 samples was the United States, Italy and Spain. Sources were T cells, B-cell-depleted T cells, or PBMCs; the material itself was cDNA or gDNA.

Original data processing: Reference gene primer amplification yielded estimated nucleated cell counts. Data came from immunoSEQ multiplex PCR; TCRdb stores just in-frame clones and leaves some out. The DNA was the basis for D and trimming; V, J and clone size are from that table. This table holds around 200,000 clones, 80% to 90% found once. The sample comprised peripheral blood. This clonotype was sampled from a young man with acute or convalescent COVID-19.

Here the CDR3 DNA reads TGTGCCAGCAGTTACTTCTCCGGGTACGAGCAGTACTTC. It codes for CASSYFSGYEQYF. This rearrangement joins TRBV6-2 or TRBV6-3 to TRBJ2-7; no clear D gene. Germline CDR1 reads MNHEY; CDR2 reads SVGEGT. The CDR3 consists of 13 residues. V gave up 1 base and J gave up 4 bases, with 8 bases separating them.